Sequencing of this T cell receptor (beta chain) was carried out in a study of shared clonotypes between healthy human individuals. Findings of the study overall: Compared with memory subsets, naive subsets generally had larger estimated richness.

Concerning this clone itself: The antigen remains undetermined.

Germline V lookup: CDR1 SNHLY, CDR2 FYNNEI. The length of the CDR3 is 15 residues. The ends lost 6 bases at V and 4 bases at J; junction bases unmatched: 7. Repertoires were generated with immunoSEQ multiplex PCR, while TCRdb's copy carries only in-frame clones and drops some. Here the sample spans about 750,000 clones, roughly 92% being singletons. CD45RO-negative, CCR7-selected cells formed the naive CD8 fraction, which excluded terminally differentiated effector memory CD45RA+ cells. This receptor was obtained from a man aged 25 to 40 in good health. Input material: naive CD8+ T cells sorted from blood. The chain links TRBV2 to TRBJ2-5; 11 nucleotides match TRBD1. CDR3 in amino acids: CASSGQGADGETQYF. As DNA, the CDR3 is TGTGCCAGCAGCGGACAGGGGGCGGACGGAGAGACCCAGTACTTC.